The 9 T cell receptor beta chains listed next were all sequenced from one sample in a study of Ad26.COV2.S vaccination and SARS-CoV-2 variants. The protocol was immunoSEQ multiplex PCR, while the TCRdb copy is restricted to in-frame clones and leaves out a portion. The sample carries approximately 140,000 clones, about nine tenths recorded once. The specimen was peripheral blood, collected after recovery from COVID-19. The receptors stem from a human donor who had recovered from COVID-19.

The chain carries TRBV18 and TRBJ2-1; possibly TRBD1 for D (5 bases). The germline V gene has CDR1 KGHSH and CDR2 LQKENI. This CDR3 contains 15 residues. The V end lost 5 bases, the J end lost 7 bases, and 18 bases lay between the germline ends. The CDR3 sequence is CASSADSLASNEQFF. As DNA, the CDR3 is TGTGCCAGCTCAGCCGACAGTTTGGCGTCTAATGAGCAGTTCTTC.

This clone was seen a few times. One end of the junction fails to match germline, which may point to a read error. Written as DNA, the CDR3 is TGCAGCGTGGAAGGGGAGGCGGGTTACGAGCAGTACTTC. Its translation is CSVEGEAGYEQYF. The chain is built from TRBV29-1 and TRBJ2-7; possible D gene TRBD2, 6 bases. This CDR3 comprises 13 residues. Germline V gene lookup returns CDR1 SQVTM and CDR2 ANQGSEA.

V usage is TRBV5-6 and J usage is TRBJ2-1; 14 bases line up with TRBD2. With 1 base clipped from V and 10 bases from J, the junction kept 10 bases outside the gene matches. The CDR3 covers 17 residues. Germline assignment: CDR1 SGHDT and CDR2 YYEEEE. In nucleotides, the CDR3 is TGTGCCAGCAGCTTGACTACCGGGACTAGCGGGGGAGAAGAGCAGTTCTTC. Translated, it gives CASSLTTGTSGGEEQFF.

The J gene is TRBJ2-1, the V gene TRBV19; D gene unclear. Germline V gene data show CDR1 as LNHDA and CDR2 as SQIVND (reference sequence). Trimming cost V 3 bases and J 0 bases, with 6 bases left between them. CDR3 length: 14 amino acids. CDR3 loop: CASSMASSYNEQFF. In DNA form, the CDR3 reads TGTGCCAGTAGTATGGCTAGCTCCTACAATGAGCAGTTCTTC.

This chain links TRBV2 with TRBJ2-5; the D gene could be TRBD1 or TRBD2 (5 bases each). The CDR3 is made up of 13 amino acids. CDR1 and CDR2 from the germline V gene are SNHLY and FYNNEI. V lost 2 bases, J lost 7 bases, and 11 bases lay in between. The CDR3 region has the DNA TGTGCCAGCAGTGAAATGGGGGAAGGGACCCAGTACTTC. Translation gives CASSEMGEGTQYF.

The chain has TRBV6-2 or TRBV6-3 and TRBJ2-1, with 8 nucleotides matching TRBD2. With V trimmed by 6 bases and J by 9 bases, 7 bases remained unmatched. Germline CDR1 reads MNHEY; CDR2 reads SVGEGT. This CDR3 contains 13 residues. For the CDR3, the DNA is TGTGCCAGCAGCCAACTAGCGGCAGGTGAGCAGTTCTTC. Translation: CASSQLAAGEQFF.

This clone was counted a few times. J is TRBJ1-5 and V is TRBV18; no definite D call. This CDR3 has 16 residues. In germline, CDR1 is KGHSH, CDR2 LQKENI. Trimming shortened V by 3 bases and J by 4 bases, and 16 bases separated the two germline ends. CDR3 loop: CASSPRAGWENQPQHF. CDR3 coding DNA: TGTGCCAGCTCACCCCGGGCTGGGTGGGAGAATCAGCCCCAGCATTTT.

The V call is TRBV15, the J call TRBJ1-2; 9 positions agree with TRBD1. The V segment lost 5 bases and the J segment 4 bases; nucleotides outside the gene matches: 8. This CDR3 has 15 amino acids. Germline loops: CDR1 LNHNV, CDR2 YYDKDF (reference sequence). The CDR3 DNA is TGTGCCACCAGCGCGGGACAGGGAGATGCCTATGGCTACACCTTC. It is translated as CATSAGQGDAYGYTF.

The CDR3: CASSFQGVGETQYF. The CDR3 coding sequence is TGTGCCAGCAGCTTCCAGGGGGTAGGAGAGACCCAGTACTTC. The chain carries TRBV6-5 and TRBJ2-5; 7 nucleotides line up with TRBD1. CDR3 length: 14 amino acids. V lost 6 bases and J lost 4; bases outside the gene matches: 8. In germline, CDR1 is MNHEY, CDR2 SVGAGI.